These 28 T cell receptor beta chains were all obtained from the same sample, sequenced in a study of spatial heterogeneity in lung cancer. Regarding time point: sample taken at primary tumor resection. One entry per CDR3 protein, called by TCRdb with MiXCR from the 5' RACE reads. The repertoire holds about 24,000 distinct CDR3 sequences, about 3% seen once, with 29% in the top ten. The sequences come from PBMCs, collected at surgery. The receptors originated from a female donor with early-stage non-small cell lung cancer.

This clonotype was counted between two and nine times. This chain uses TRBV6-1 with TRBJ1-4, with D tentatively TRBD1 (5 bases). CDR1 and CDR2 from the germline V gene are MNHNS and SASEGT. The V and J ends lost 2 bases and 7 bases respectively, with 14 bases between them. This CDR3 spans 15 amino acids. The CDR3 DNA sequence: TGTGCCAGCAGTGAACGGAGGGGCGCTTCTGAAAAACTGTTTTTT. Its translation is CASSERRGASEKLFF.

The chain is built from TRBV27 and TRBJ1-6; 11 nucleotides line up with TRBD1. The V and J ends lost 8 bases and 10 bases, in that order; junction bases with no gene match: 7. Germline-derived CDR1 and CDR2 are MNHEY and SMNVEV (reference sequence). The CDR3 length is 14 residues. The CDR3 nucleotides are TGTGCCAGCCAGACCGGGACAGGGGGATCACCCCTCCACTTT. As protein: CASQTGTGGSPLHF.

By share, this clonotype ranks as medium-sized. This sequence joins TRBV28 and TRBJ2-7, with D hard to call. Per the germline V gene, CDR1 is MDHEN and CDR2 is SYDVKM. V lost 8 bases and J 0 bases, leaving 14 bases between the germline ends. The CDR3 is 14 amino acids. Here the CDR3 reads CASLGRTSSYEQYF. In DNA, the CDR3 is TGTGCCAGCCTCGGGCGGACCTCCTCCTACGAGCAGTACTTC.

The sample holds many counts of this clonotype. Written as DNA, the CDR3 is TGCGCCAGCAGCACGCGCAGGGACGTTGGCTACACCTTC. Residues: CASSTRRDVGYTF. The chain carries TRBV5-1 and TRBJ1-2; a weak D match, TRBD1 (5 bases). Trimming removed 4 bases at V and 7 bases at J, with 14 bases between. Germline V gives CDR1 SGHRS, CDR2 YFSETQ. The CDR3 loop spans 13 amino acids.

This clonotype was counted at least ten times. The V and J genes are TRBV6-1 and TRBJ1-1; D is uncertain. Trimming took off 8 bases at V and 1 base at J, with 14 bases between the two ends. CDR1 is MNHNS and CDR2 is SASEGT in the germline V gene. CDR3 length: 14 amino acids. CDR3 protein: CASSGGQSNTEAFF. The CDR3 nucleotides are TGTGCCAGCTCTGGCGGGCAATCGAACACTGAAGCTTTCTTT.

Ten or more counts support this clonotype. The chain employs TRBV7-2 and TRBJ1-6; D gene uncertain. The V gene lost 1 base and the J gene lost 0 bases, with 10 bases spanning the gap. The CDR3 extends over 17 amino acids. Germline CDR1 reads SGHTA; CDR2 reads FQGNSA. The CDR3: CASSLVLGGSYNSPLHF. DNA for the CDR3: TGTGCCAGCAGCTTAGTACTAGGCGGCTCCTATAATTCACCCCTCCACTTT.

This clonotype was seen at least ten times. The chain links TRBV12-3 or TRBV12-4 to TRBJ2-1; 8 bases align to TRBD2. V lost 4 bases and J lost 1; bases outside the gene matches: 9. The CDR3 spans 17 residues. In nucleotides, the CDR3 is TGTGCCAGCAGTTCGACTAGCGAAGATTTTTCCTACAATGAGCAGTTCTTC. It encodes CASSSTSEDFSYNEQFF.

In its sample, this clonotype was seen many times. This chain connects TRBV24-1 to TRBJ2-3; TRBD2 aligns across 13 bases. CDR3 length: 20 amino acids. Per the germline V gene, CDR1 is KGHDR and CDR2 is SFDVKD. The trim removed 5 bases at V and 6 bases at J, leaving 19 bases unmatched. Here the CDR3 reads CATSVPRKLAGGPADDTQYF. The CDR3 coding sequence is TGTGCCACCAGTGTACCTAGGAAACTAGCGGGAGGGCCCGCCGACGATACGCAGTATTTT.

This clonotype is medium-sized within its sample. The V gene is TRBV19, the J gene TRBJ2-1, with 10 bases that match TRBD2. CDR1 is LNHDA and CDR2 is SQIVND in the germline V gene (reference sequence). V gave up 6 bases and J gave up 2 bases; unmatched junction bases: 4. The CDR3 length is 15 residues. CDR3 in amino acids: CASRQTSGAYNEQFF. The CDR3 bases are TGTGCCAGTAGACAAACTAGCGGGGCCTACAATGAGCAGTTCTTC.

This clonotype was found a few times. The chain recombines TRBV5-1 with TRBJ2-7; TRBD2 matches 7 bases. J gave up 3 bases and V 4 bases, and 7 bases lay outside the gene matches. The germline V gene has CDR1 SGHRS and CDR2 YFSETQ. This CDR3 contains 14 residues. The CDR3 spells CASSRGRGVYEQYF. The CDR3 region has the DNA TGCGCCAGCAGCCGGGGGAGGGGAGTCTACGAGCAGTACTTC.

This clonotype showed up many times. The chain couples TRBV20-1 to TRBJ2-7; 7 bases align to TRBD1. The CDR3 is 13 amino acids. Trimming at V came to 7 bases and at J to 4 bases, leaving 10 bases not matched to a gene. Germline V gene lookup returns CDR1 DFQATT and CDR2 SNEGSKA (reference sequence). The DNA of the CDR3 is TGCAGTGGAAAGGGGGACAGAAAGTACGAGCAGTACTTC. Translating gives CSGKGDRKYEQYF.

This clonotype has a count of ten or more. CDR3 in amino acids: CSARDPGYEQYF. CDR3 coding DNA: TGCAGTGCTAGAGATCCAGGCTACGAGCAGTACTTC. V and J are TRBV20-1 and TRBJ2-7; D call uncertain. Trimming left V 0 bases short and J 3 bases short, with 6 bases between. The CDR3 runs to 12 residues. Germline V gene data show CDR1 as DFQATT and CDR2 as SNEGSKA (reference sequence).

The V call is TRBV9, the J call TRBJ2-4, with D possibly being TRBD1 or TRBD2 (7 bases each). Deletions cut 4 bases from V and 6 bases from J, with 41 bases between. Per the germline V gene, CDR1 is SGDLS and CDR2 is YYNGEE. The CDR3 length is 23 residues. The CDR3 nucleotides are TGTGCCAGCAGCCCCAGGGAGCACAGAGCCCACCAGGGGGGAGCTAGCGGAGGAAACATTCAGTACTTC. This encodes CASSPREHRAHQGGASGGNIQYF.

J is TRBJ1-2 and V is TRBV20-1, with D possibly being TRBD1 (6 bases). The CDR3 has 11 amino acids. V was cut by 7 bases and J by 4 bases, with 10 bases left in between. In germline, CDR1 is DFQATT, CDR2 SNEGSKA (reference sequence). CDR3 sequence (DNA): TGCAGTGTACAGGGAGGCTATGGCTACACCTTC. Its protein is CSVQGGYGYTF.

The table lists this clonotype with many counts. The chain couples TRBV5-1 to TRBJ2-7, with no clear D. The length of the CDR3 is 13 residues. V gave up 3 bases and J gave up 2 bases, with 9 bases separating them. CDR1 and CDR2 (germline): SGHRS, YFSETQ. The CDR3 bases are TGCGCCAGCAGCTCCGGACGGGCCTACGAGCAGTACTTC. As protein: CASSSGRAYEQYF. Complete variable domain (other parts from reference TRBV5-1 and TRBJ2-7): KAGVTQTPRYLIKTRGQQVTLSCSPISGHRSVSWYQQTPGQGLQFLFEYFSETQRNKGNFPGRFSGRQFSNSRSEMNVSTLELGDSALYLCASSSGRAYEQYFGPGTRLTVT.

This clonotype was observed at least ten times. The chain combines TRBV7-9 with TRBJ1-1, with D unresolved. CDR3 length: 12 amino acids. CDR1 is SEHNR, CDR2 FQNEAQ, per germline (reference sequence). The V gene lost 6 bases and the J gene lost 1 base, with 6 bases spanning the gap. CDR3 region: CASSESNTEAFF. The DNA of the CDR3 is TGTGCCAGCAGTGAGTCGAACACTGAAGCTTTCTTT.

This clonotype came up many times. The chain uses TRBV20-1 and TRBJ2-1; D possibly corresponds to TRBD2 (6 bases). The CDR3 contains 13 residues. V was trimmed by 6 bases and J by 5 bases, leaving 14 bases between them. Germline lookup yields CDR1 DFQATT and CDR2 SNEGSKA (reference sequence). This CDR3 is CSALGRLDNEQFF. The CDR3 DNA follows: TGCAGTGCCCTAGGCCGACTAGACAATGAGCAGTTCTTC.

This clonotype was observed a few times. J is TRBJ2-1 and V is TRBV19, with D perhaps matching TRBD1 or TRBD2 (6 bases each). Looked up from germline, CDR1 is LNHDA and CDR2 is SQIVND (reference sequence). Trimming removed 4 bases at V and 6 bases at J, with 13 bases between. This CDR3 is 14 amino acids long. CDR3 sequence reads: CASSRAGHSNEQFF. In DNA, the CDR3 is TGTGCCAGTAGTAGGGCGGGACATAGCAATGAGCAGTTCTTC.

This clonotype was seen at least ten times. The chain has TRBV15 and TRBJ2-4, with D perhaps being TRBD1 or TRBD2 (5 bases each). V was cut by 1 base and J by 5 bases, with 12 bases left in between. The CDR3 contains 15 residues. Germline V gene data show CDR1 as LNHNV and CDR2 as YYDKDF (reference sequence). The chain's CDR3 is CATSRVGAPQNIQYF. The CDR3 nucleotides read TGTGCCACCAGCAGAGTCGGGGCCCCCCAAAACATTCAGTACTTC.

This clonotype has a count of ten or more. This sequence joins TRBV11-3 and TRBJ2-1; D might be TRBD1 or TRBD2, each matching 5 bases. The CDR3 consists of 13 residues. Germline CDR1 is SGHNT and CDR2 is YENEEA. The V and J ends lost 4 bases and 1 base respectively, with 5 bases between them. The CDR3 region has the DNA TGTGCCAGCAGCTGGGGGTCCTACAATGAGCAGTTCTTC. Amino acids: CASSWGSYNEQFF.

This clonotype has ten or more counts. The chain joins TRBV10-1 to TRBJ2-3; the match to TRBD2 covers 7 bases. V lost 2 bases, J lost 6 bases, and 17 bases stayed unmatched. CDR3 length equals 18 residues. CDR1 WNHNN and CDR2 SYGVQD come from the germline V gene (reference sequence). The CDR3 loop reads CASSESYRGGGSSDTQYF. CDR3 nucleotide sequence: TGCGCCAGCAGTGAGAGCTATAGGGGTGGCGGGAGCTCCGATACGCAGTATTTT.

This clonotype has a count of ten or more. In nucleotides, the CDR3 is TGTGCCAGCAGTCCCCCCGGGGGGATCCACGAGCAGTACTTC. Its protein is CASSPPGGIHEQYF. The chain couples TRBV27 to TRBJ2-7; 7 bases fit TRBD2. This CDR3 comprises 14 residues. Losses at the gene ends were 5 bases for V and 5 bases for J; bases not matched to a gene: 9. Germline loops: CDR1 MNHEY, CDR2 SMNVEV (reference sequence).

The chain carries TRBV28 and TRBJ2-7; 9 positions match TRBD2. The CDR3 is made up of 13 amino acids. Trimming at V came to 8 bases and at J to 2 bases, leaving 4 bases not matched to a gene. CDR1 is MDHEN and CDR2 is SYDVKM in the germline V gene. The CDR3 DNA reads TGTGCCAGCTCTAGCGGGACCCCCTACGAGCAGTACTTC. Encoded protein: CASSSGTPYEQYF.

In its sample, this clonotype is medium-sized (0.01 to 0.1%). The chain's CDR3 is CASRTPRQEEVNYGYTF. The CDR3 DNA follows: TGTGCCAGCAGGACCCCGAGACAAGAGGAAGTTAACTATGGCTACACCTTC. The gene calls are TRBV28 and TRBJ1-2; D is ambiguous. V lost 6 bases, J lost 1 base, and 21 bases lay in between. The CDR3 is 17 amino acids. The V gene's germline CDR1 is MDHEN and CDR2 SYDVKM.

This clonotype has at least ten counts. This rearrangement joins TRBV5-1 to TRBJ2-1; either TRBD1 or TRBD2 may supply D (5 bases each). The CDR3 consists of 14 residues. V dropped 3 bases and J dropped 9 bases, with 16 bases sitting between them. CDR1 is SGHRS, CDR2 YFSETQ, per germline. The CDR3 region has the DNA TGCGCCAGCAGCTCCGGGACCCCCGACGGTGAGCAGTTCTTC. Its protein product is CASSSGTPDGEQFF.

This clonotype was counted at least ten times. The chain uses TRBV19 and TRBJ2-6, with D possibly TRBD2 on 6 matching bases. V was pared by 7 bases and J by 0 bases, with 13 bases between. CDR3 length: 16 amino acids. Germline V lookup: CDR1 LNHDA, CDR2 SQIVND (reference sequence). CDR3 in amino acids: CASKGGDSSGANVLTF. CDR3 DNA: TGTGCCAGTAAGGGAGGAGACAGCTCTGGGGCCAACGTCCTGACTTTC.

This clonotype was counted at least ten times. J is TRBJ2-3 and V is TRBV6-5, with D possibly TRBD2 on 5 matching bases. Trimming removed 9 bases at V and 10 bases at J, with 11 bases between. The CDR3 length is 10 residues. The germline gives CDR1 MNHEY, CDR2 SVGAGI. CDR3 sequence (DNA): TGTGCCAGACCGGGGAATCCGCAGTATTTT. It encodes CARPGNPQYF.

The table lists this clonotype with many counts. The J gene is TRBJ2-2, the V gene TRBV7-9, with TRBD2 identical over 11 bases. Unmatched junction bases numbered 3, after V lost 5 bases and J lost 4 bases. The CDR3 covers 15 residues. From germline, CDR1 is SEHNR and CDR2 FQNEAQ (reference sequence). The CDR3 DNA reads TGTGCCAGCAGCCCTGGGACTAGCGGCACCGGGGAGCTGTTTTTT. Protein: CASSPGTSGTGELFF.